This TCR beta chain was documented in a study of T cell responses to AZD1222 COVID-19 vaccine. Points on this clone: Its antigen is as yet unknown.

Study-wide results and caveats: Elevations in Spike-specific TCR breadth and depth followed administration of two AZD1222 doses.

Sequenced by immunoSEQ multiplex PCR; TCRdb stores in-frame clones only, minus some. The table lists 95,000 to 150,000 clones, about 88% of them singletons, with 2.4% in the top ten. The sequence derives from an adult in good health. This material consisted of peripheral blood, taken on day 0 of AZD1222 vaccination.

The CDR3 loop is CASTQGASGRSTDEQFF. The CDR3 nucleotides read TGTGCCAGCACCCAGGGGGCTAGCGGGAGGTCCACGGATGAGCAGTTCTTC. The chain carries TRBV21-1 and TRBJ2-1; the tabulated D call, TRBD2, remains unverified against the DNA. TRBV21-1 is a known pseudogene. This CDR3 spans 17 amino acids.